The 5 T cell receptor beta chains below all came from one sample that was sequenced in a study of blood T cell repertoires in COVID-19 (dated by TCRdb to between 2020 and 2021). Library preparation used the immunoSEQ multiplex PCR assay. This is the immuneACCESS table as TCRdb keeps it, with only in-frame sequences that have V and J called. A part of the clones is gone; compared with another copy, unresolved V genes explain less than half, and the rest is unexplained. The sample profile shows 110,000 to 150,000 clones; approximately 90% of them were found once. In total, the top ten clones hold 9.5% to 11% of the sample. The source material was peripheral blood. These receptors were taken from a woman of 80 years or more with acute or convalescent COVID-19.

The chain couples TRBV6-5 to TRBJ2-1, with D maybe TRBD1 (5 bases). The CDR3 consists of 14 residues. The germline CDR1 and CDR2 sequences are MNHEY and SVGAGI. The ends were cut back, 4 bases at V and 12 bases at J, with 19 bases in the middle. The CDR3 reads CASSSSRVMGWQFF. The CDR3 DNA follows: TGTGCCAGCAGTTCAAGCAGGGTAATGGGATGGCAGTTCTTC.

The chain carries TRBV7-3 and TRBJ1-6; D gene uncertain. The V and J ends lost 2 bases and 7 bases respectively, with 6 bases between them. In germline, CDR1 is SGHTA, CDR2 FQGTGA. This CDR3 has 13 amino acids. The CDR3 DNA follows: TGTGCCAGCAGCTTAGTGTCGAATTCACCCCTCCACTTT. Protein sequence: CASSLVSNSPLHF.

This clone has only one observation. V gene TRBV5-1 combines with J gene TRBJ1-2; 10 bases agree with TRBD1. The CDR3 is 16 amino acids. The germline V gene has CDR1 SGHRS and CDR2 YFSETQ. Trimming cost V 4 bases and J 6 bases; bases outside gene matches: 12. The CDR3 nucleotides are TGCGCCAGCAGCCTGGCGGGGGGACAGGGGTTTGATGGCTACACCTTC. Protein: CASSLAGGQGFDGYTF.

This chain connects TRBV12-3 or TRBV12-4 to TRBJ1-3; no clear D gene. V was pared by 7 bases and J by 5 bases, with 9 bases between. The CDR3 length is 12 residues. Written as DNA, the CDR3 is TGTGCCAGCACTTTCAGTAGAAACACCATATATTTT. The encoded protein is CASTFSRNTIYF.

The chain combines TRBV6-5 with TRBJ2-7, with TRBD1 matching 8 bases. The CDR3 loop spans 14 amino acids. Trimming took 6 bases from V and 7 from J; bases not matched to a gene: 11. Germline V lookup: CDR1 MNHEY, CDR2 SVGAGI. The DNA of the CDR3 is TGTGCCAGCAGGACAGGGGACTCGCGGCAGGAGCAGTACTTC. This sequence encodes CASRTGDSRQEQYF.